What follows is one T cell receptor (beta chain) and its context. These data are taken from a study of CD8+ T cells in alopecia areata. As part of sample collection, lesional scalp punch biopsies and peripheral blood were taken from alopecia areata patients. Once RNA had been extracted, it was reverse transcribed into cDNA to act as the sequencing template. Sequencing used immunoSEQ multiplex PCR; TCRdb keeps in-frame clones, though not all of them. Altogether roughly 180,000 clones are present, 63% being singletons, with the ten largest covering 1.7%. This CDR3 is 11 amino acids long. The V end was cut by 3 bases, the J end by 6 bases, with 6 bases between. Per germline, CDR1 SGHDT and CDR2 YYEEEE.

The origin of this receptor is a human donor with alopecia areata. V usage is TRBV5-6 and J usage is TRBJ1-2; D is ambiguous. This specimen consisted of CD4+ T cells sorted from blood, obtained at week 0. For the CDR3, the DNA is TGTGCCAGCAGCTCGCATGATGGCTACACCTTC. It encodes CASSSHDGYTF. Full variable domain (missing parts from reference TRBV5-6 and TRBJ1-2): DAGVTQSPTHLIKTRGQQVTLRCSPKSGHDTVSWYQQALGQGPQFIFQYYEEEERQRGNFPDRFSGHQFPNYSSELNVNALLLGDSALYLCASSSHDGYTFGSGTRLTVV.